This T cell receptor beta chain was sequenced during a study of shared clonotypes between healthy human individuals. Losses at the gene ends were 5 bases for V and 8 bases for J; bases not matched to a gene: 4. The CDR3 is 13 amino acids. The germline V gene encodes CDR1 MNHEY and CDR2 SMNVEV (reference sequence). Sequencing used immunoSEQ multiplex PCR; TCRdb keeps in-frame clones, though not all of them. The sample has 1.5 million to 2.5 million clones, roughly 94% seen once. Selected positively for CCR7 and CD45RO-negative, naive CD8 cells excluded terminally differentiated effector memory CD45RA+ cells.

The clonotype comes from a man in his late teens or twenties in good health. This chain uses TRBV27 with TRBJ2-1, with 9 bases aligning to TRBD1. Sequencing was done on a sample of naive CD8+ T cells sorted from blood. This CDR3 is CASSIQGAYEQFF. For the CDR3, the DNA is TGTGCCAGCAGTATACAGGGGGCATATGAGCAGTTCTTC.